This entry describes one T cell receptor beta chain. This specimen comes from a study of blood T cell repertoires in COVID-19. Profiled with immunoSEQ multiplex PCR; TCRdb holds only in-frame clones, not every one. The sample has 270,000 or so clones; around nine tenths are singletons. Recovered status applied to Cohort 3 donors who had two consecutive negative PCRs. It also applied to those with clearance or with symptom resolution. CDR1 and CDR2 from the germline V gene are MNHEY and SMNVEV (reference sequence). CDR3 length: 14 residues. Between the trimmed V and J ends, which lost 6 bases and 7 bases, there was a span of 16 bases.

The clonotype originates from a woman between 18 and 29 years old who had recovered from COVID-19. What was sequenced was PBMCs or T cells enriched from blood (not recorded which). V and J are TRBV27 and TRBJ1-5; tentatively, D is TRBD1 (6 bases). CDR3 nucleotide sequence: TGTGCCAGCAGAACACAGGGATTCGGGCAGCCCCAGCATTTT. The encoded protein is CASRTQGFGQPQHF.